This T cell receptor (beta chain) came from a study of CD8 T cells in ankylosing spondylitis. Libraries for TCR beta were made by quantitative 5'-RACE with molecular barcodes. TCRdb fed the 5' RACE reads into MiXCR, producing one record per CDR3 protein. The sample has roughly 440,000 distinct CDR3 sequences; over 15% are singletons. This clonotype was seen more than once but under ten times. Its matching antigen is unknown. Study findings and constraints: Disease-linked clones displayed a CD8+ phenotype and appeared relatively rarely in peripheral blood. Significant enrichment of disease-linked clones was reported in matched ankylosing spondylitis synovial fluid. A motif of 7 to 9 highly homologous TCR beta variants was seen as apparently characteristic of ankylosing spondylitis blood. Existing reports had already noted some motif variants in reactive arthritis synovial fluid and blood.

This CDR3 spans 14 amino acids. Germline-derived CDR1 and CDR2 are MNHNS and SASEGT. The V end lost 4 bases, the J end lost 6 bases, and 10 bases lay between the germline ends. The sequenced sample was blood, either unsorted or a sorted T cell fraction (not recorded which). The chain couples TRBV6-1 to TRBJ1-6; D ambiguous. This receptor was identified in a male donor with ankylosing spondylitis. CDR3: CASSVTHVNSPLHF. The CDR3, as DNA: TGTGCCAGCAGTGTGACCCACGTTAATTCACCCCTCCACTTT.